The rows below give T cell receptor beta chains drawn from one sample of a study of T cells in localized non-small cell lung cancer. Profiling relied on immunoSEQ multiplex PCR, and the TCRdb table lists in-frame clones only, not all of them. The table has over 30,000 clones, 85% to 90% seen once. Sequences were derived from peripheral blood, sampled before any cancer treatment. Source of these receptors: a male donor aged 60 or over with stage III lung adenocarcinoma. The CDR3 runs from the conserved cysteine through the conserved F or W. The D gene is left open where the match is weak. The listing skips clone size in some rows; elsewhere it reads once, few, many or a size class.

TRBJ2-3 | TRBV5-6 | - | - | CASSSTNRNTQYF | TGTGCCAGCAGTTCCACCAACCGGAATACGCAGTATTTT
TRBJ2-1 | TRBV25-1 | - | - | CASSEAWWFVF | TGTGCCAGCAGTGAGGCTTGGTGGTTCGTCTTC
TRBJ1-3 | TRBV5-4 | - | - | CASSLQVNSGNTIYF | TGTGCCAGCAGCTTACAGGTCAACTCTGGAAACACCATATATTTT
TRBJ2-1 | TRBV10-2 | - | TRBD2 | CASSLGLAGGLNEQFF | TGCGCCAGCAGTTTGGGACTAGCGGGAGGTCTAAATGAGCAGTTCTTC
TRBJ1-2 | TRBV6-6 | - | - | CASSYSNSYGYTF | TGTGCCAGCAGTTACTCGAACAGCTATGGCTACACCTTC
TRBJ2-5 | TRBV7-9 | - | - | CASSLSRLQETQYF | TGTGCCAGCAGCTTAAGTCGGCTACAAGAGACCCAGTACTTC
TRBJ2-7 | TRBV27 | - | - | CASSLNLGATYEQYF | TGTGCCAGCAGTTTAAATTTGGGGGCCACCTACGAGCAGTACTTC
TRBJ2-7 | TRBV28 | - | TRBD1 | CASSFNRGFYEQYF | TGTGCCAGCAGTTTTAACAGGGGCTTCTACGAGCAGTACTTC
TRBJ1-1 | TRBV10-3 | few | - | CATRTLSTEAFF | TGTGCCACACGAACGTTGAGCACTGAAGCTTTCTTT
TRBJ2-5 | TRBV5-1 | - | TRBD1 | CASSLASTGGFHETQYF | TGCGCCAGCAGCTTGGCCTCGACAGGGGGTTTCCATGAGACCCAGTACTTC
TRBJ2-2 | TRBV7-3 | - | - | CASTVPGTGELFF | TGTGCCAGCACCGTCCCGGGGACCGGGGAGCTGTTTTTT
TRBJ2-6 | TRBV5-1 | - | - | CASSLQGSGANVLTF | TGCGCCAGCAGCTTGCAAGGGTCTGGGGCCAACGTCCTGACTTTC
TRBJ1-4 | TRBV10-1 | - | TRBD1 | CASRLIQGRSGEKLFF | TGCGCCAGCAGGTTAATACAGGGGCGGTCTGGAGAAAAACTGTTTTTT
TRBJ2-5 | TRBV6-6 | - | - | CASSSLQVQETQYF | TGTGCCAGCAGTTCATTACAGGTCCAAGAGACCCAGTACTTC
TRBJ2-2 | TRBV10-1 | - | - | CASSETAAANTGELFF | TGCGCCAGCAGTGAGACCGCGGCAGCAAACACCGGGGAGCTGTTTTTT
TRBJ2-7 | TRBV21-1 | - | - | CASSKEYSCGRCYEQYF | -
TRBJ2-3 | TRBV19 | - | - | CASSPEGSGTDTQYF | TGTGCCAGTAGTCCCGAGGGTAGCGGCACAGATACGCAGTATTTT
TRBJ1-1 | TRBV6-5 | - | - | CASSYLPPMEGTEAFF | TGTGCCAGCAGTTACCTGCCGCCCATGGAGGGGACTGAAGCTTTCTTT
TRBJ2-1 | TRBV6-4 | - | - | CASRERRGSDNEQFF | TGTGCCAGCAGGGAACGCCGGGGCTCAGACAATGAGCAGTTCTTC
TRBJ2-3 | TRBV9 | - | TRBD1 | CASAVSGGYTDTQYF | TGTGCCAGCGCGGTTTCAGGGGGATACACAGATACGCAGTATTTT
TRBJ1-5 | TRBV21-1 | - | - | CASSKGKLLMEGNQPQHF | TGTGCCAGCAGCAAAGGGAAACTTCTAATGGAGGGCAATCAGCCCCAGCATTTT
TRBJ2-5 | TRBV18 | - | - | CASFTARQETQYF | TGTGCCAGCTTTACGGCCCGTCAAGAGACCCAGTACTTC
TRBJ1-3 | TRBV10-3 | medium-sized | - | CAIRESSGNTIYF | TGTGCCATCAGAGAGAGCTCTGGAAACACCATATATTTT
TRBJ1-2 | TRBV19 | once | TRBD1 | CASSRDRDYGYTF | TGTGCCAGTAGTAGGGACAGGGACTATGGCTACACCTTC
TRBJ2-3 | TRBV14 | - | - | CASSQEVSRETDTQYF | TGTGCCAGCAGCCAAGAAGTTTCCAGGGAAACAGATACGCAGTATTTT
TRBJ2-2 | TRBV29-1 | - | TRBD1 | CSVQLGQGVYTGELFF | TGCAGCGTCCAATTAGGACAGGGGGTGTACACCGGGGAGCTGTTTTTT
TRBJ2-5 | TRBV18 | - | - | CASSPDYDSQTQYF | TGTGCCAGCTCACCCGACTATGATAGCCAGACCCAGTACTTC
TRBJ2-7 | TRBV7-3 | - | - | CASSLEARAPYEQYF | TGTGCCAGCAGCTTGGAGGCCAGGGCCCCCTACGAGCAGTACTTC
TRBJ2-5 | TRBV5-6 | - | TRBD2 | CASSLRASGRQEGRETQYF | TGTGCCAGCAGCTTGCGGGCTAGCGGGAGGCAGGAGGGGAGAGAGACCCAGTACTTC
TRBJ2-7 | TRBV7-9 | - | - | CASTPLSSSYEQYF | TGTGCCAGCACTCCCTTGTCTTCCTCCTACGAGCAGTACTTC
TRBJ2-4 | TRBV5-5 | - | - | CASSVTIENIQYF | TGTGCCAGCAGCGTGACGATTGAGAACATTCAGTACTTC
TRBJ2-3 | TRBV19 | - | TRBD2 | CASKGGRAGDTQYF | TGTGCCAGTAAGGGCGGGAGGGCAGGAGATACGCAGTATTTT
TRBJ2-6 | TRBV6-5 | - | TRBD2 | CASSSGGLGANVLTF | TGTGCCAGCAGTTCGGGAGGGTTGGGGGCCAACGTCCTGACTTTC
TRBJ1-4 | TRBV28 | - | - | CASSPPGGRLEKLFF | TGTGCCAGCAGTCCCCCGGGGGGGCGCCTTGAAAAACTGTTTTTT
TRBJ1-6 | TRBV28 | - | - | CASSFRTGALHF | TGTGCCAGCAGTTTTCGGACTGGGGCCCTCCACTTT